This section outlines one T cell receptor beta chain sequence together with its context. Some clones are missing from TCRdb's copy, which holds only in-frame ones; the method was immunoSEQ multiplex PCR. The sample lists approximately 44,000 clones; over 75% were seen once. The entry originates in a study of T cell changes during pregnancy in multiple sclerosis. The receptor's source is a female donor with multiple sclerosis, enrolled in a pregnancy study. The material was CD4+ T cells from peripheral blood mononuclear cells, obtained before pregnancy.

CDR3 coding DNA: TGTGCCAGTAGTATGCAGGGTTCGACGTACTCCTACAATGAGCAGTTCTTC. The encoded protein is CASSMQGSTYSYNEQFF. This sequence joins TRBV19 and TRBJ2-1; D possibly corresponds to TRBD1 (5 bases). The ends were cut back, 3 bases at V and 0 bases at J, with 15 bases in the middle. This CDR3 region has 17 residues. Per the germline V gene, CDR1 is LNHDA and CDR2 is SQIVND (reference sequence).